What follows are 16 T cell receptor beta chains derived from one specimen sequenced in a study of Ad26.COV2.S vaccination and SARS-CoV-2 variants. The treatment was: roughly 19 received Ad26.COV2.S at low or high dose, single or two shots; about 5 received placebo; per-sample allocation not given. Day 63 following the first vaccine or placebo injection was when the samples were taken. Using immunoSEQ multiplex PCR, the repertoire was profiled, and TCRdb retains in-frame clones only, with some absent. The sample yields around 320,000 clones, approximately 86% seen once. The material was peripheral blood, obtained in a trial of Ad26.COV2.S vaccine versus placebo. These receptors came from a person aged 18 to 59 who received the Ad26.COV2.S COVID-19 vaccine or a placebo.

The genes are TRBV5-5 and TRBJ2-1; D remains unclear. Trimming removed 2 bases from V and 0 bases from J, with 9 bases in between. CDR3 length equals 15 residues. CDR1 SGHKS and CDR2 YYEKEE come from the germline V gene (reference sequence). The CDR3 sequence: CASSFLGDSYNEQFF. The CDR3 DNA reads as TGTGCCAGCAGCTTTCTGGGCGACTCCTACAATGAGCAGTTCTTC.

The table lists this clone with a count of one. This sequence joins TRBV4-1 and TRBJ2-3; TRBD2 matches 12 bases. This CDR3 is 20 amino acids long. The germline CDR1 and CDR2 sequences are MGHRA and YSYEKL. The J segment lost 2 bases and the V segment lost 4 bases, leaving 16 bases of the junction unmatched. The CDR3 loop reads CASSRMGASGGAEDTDTQYF. CDR3 nucleotide sequence: TGCGCCAGCAGCCGAATGGGGGCTAGCGGGGGGGCCGAGGACACAGATACGCAGTATTTT.

The chain joins TRBV24-1 to TRBJ2-1; D is unclear. Trimming stripped 9 bases from V and 5 bases from J, with 13 bases between. CDR1 and CDR2 (germline): KGHDR, SFDVKD. This CDR3 has 13 amino acids. The chain's CDR3 is CATGSDTHNEQFF. DNA for the CDR3: TGTGCCACCGGATCCGACACCCACAATGAGCAGTTCTTC.

The chain links TRBV5-4 to TRBJ2-3, with 11 bases identical to TRBD2. Germline V lookup: CDR1 SGHNT, CDR2 YYREEE (reference sequence). This CDR3 spans 16 amino acids. V gave up 4 bases and J gave up 6 bases; unmatched junction bases: 10. Here the CDR3 DNA reads TGTGCCAGCAGCCAAGGACTAGCGGGCCTTATTGATACGCAGTATTTT. Its translation is CASSQGLAGLIDTQYF.

The chain carries TRBV25-1 and TRBJ2-3; TRBD1 matches at 9 bases. The germline V gene encodes CDR1 MGHDK and CDR2 SYGVNS. The length of the CDR3 is 14 residues. With 6 bases clipped from V and 4 bases from J, the junction kept 5 bases outside the gene matches. The CDR3 DNA is TGTGCCAGCAGGACAGGGGGTAGTGCAGATACGCAGTATTTT. Translated: CASRTGGSADTQYF.

This clone was seen once. J is TRBJ2-1 and V is TRBV7-2; weak D call: TRBD1 (5 bases). Deletions cut 4 bases from V and 10 bases from J, with 11 bases between. This CDR3 region has 12 residues. Germline V gene sequence: CDR1 SGHTA, CDR2 FQGNSA. CDR3 residues: CASSWQGTEQFF. The CDR3 nucleotides are TGTGCCAGCAGCTGGCAGGGCACGGAGCAGTTCTTC.

This chain uses TRBV28 with TRBJ2-1, with 8 positions matching TRBD2. Trimming at V came to 3 bases and at J to 2 bases, leaving 6 bases not matched to a gene. CDR1 and CDR2 from the germline V gene are MDHEN and SYDVKM. This CDR3 spans 16 amino acids. In DNA, the CDR3 is TGTGCCAGCAGTTTGGTTAGCGGGGCGACCTACAATGAGCAGTTCTTC. Translation: CASSLVSGATYNEQFF.

The rearrangement links TRBV20-1 to TRBJ1-5, with D possibly being TRBD1 (5 bases). V lost 2 bases, J lost 6 bases, and 5 bases lay in between. CDR3 length equals 11 residues. Germline V lookup: CDR1 DFQATT, CDR2 SNEGSKA (reference sequence). DNA for the CDR3: TGCAGTGCTAGAAGGGGTCAGCCCCAGCATTTT. Translation gives CSARRGQPQHF.

The table lists this clone with a count of one. An end of the junction does not agree with germline; a read error may underlie this. The V call is TRBV3-1 (or the pseudogene TRBV3-2), the J call TRBJ2-5; D not resolved. This CDR3 comprises 16 residues. Germline assignment: CDR1 LGHDT and CDR2 YNNKEL (reference sequence). The CDR3 is CAGSQGSWGARETQYF. As DNA, the CDR3 is TGTGCCGGCAGCCAAGGTTCGTGGGGTGCCCGGGAGACCCAGTACTTC.

The V and J genes are TRBV19 and TRBJ1-2, with D maybe TRBD1 (5 bases). Looked up from germline, CDR1 is LNHDA and CDR2 is SQIVND (reference sequence). The V end was cut by 5 bases, the J end by 5 bases, with 15 bases between. This CDR3 contains 14 residues. The CDR3 DNA sequence: TGTGCCAGTAGTCTACGACAGCCTCCGTATGGCTACACCTTC. This translates into CASSLRQPPYGYTF.

CDR3 amino acids: CASRKQGEGYQPQHF. The CDR3, as DNA: TGTGCCAGCAGAAAACAGGGAGAGGGTTACCAGCCCCAGCATTTT. This chain links TRBV28 with TRBJ1-5; D perhaps matches TRBD1 (6 bases). The germline V gene has CDR1 MDHEN and CDR2 SYDVKM. This CDR3 comprises 15 residues. V dropped 6 bases and J dropped 7 bases, with 19 bases sitting between them.

This chain uses TRBV11-2 with TRBJ2-7, with D maybe TRBD2 (6 bases). V lost 5 bases, J lost 2 bases, and 25 bases lay in between. The CDR3 covers 18 residues. From germline, CDR1 is SGHAT and CDR2 FQNNGV. As DNA, the CDR3 is TGTGCCAGCAGCCTGCAGTCTTTAGTTGGGACTTTCCCCTACGAGCAGTACTTC. This sequence encodes CASSLQSLVGTFPYEQYF.

The rearrangement uses TRBV10-2 and TRBJ2-1, with a possible D match to TRBD2 (7 bases). V was clipped by 6 bases and J by 2 bases, with 14 bases between them. This CDR3 is 15 amino acids long. Germline V gene sequence: CDR1 WSHSY, CDR2 SAAADI. The CDR3 reads CASSVGGVAYNEQFF. DNA for the CDR3: TGCGCCAGCAGCGTAGGGGGGGTCGCCTACAATGAGCAGTTCTTC.

This rearrangement joins TRBV7-3 to TRBJ2-2; tentatively, D is TRBD1 (5 bases). From germline, CDR1 is SGHTA and CDR2 FQGTGA. CDR3 length: 16 amino acids. The V gene lost 5 bases and the J gene lost 0 bases, with 13 bases spanning the gap. The CDR3 is CASSITTATNTGELFF. The CDR3 DNA reads as TGTGCCAGCAGCATTACGACAGCTACGAACACCGGGGAGCTGTTTTTT. Full variable domain (outside the CDR3, taken from reference TRBV7-3 and TRBJ2-2): GAGVSQTPSNKVTEKGKYVELRCDPISGHTALYWYRQSLGQGPEFLIYFQGTGAADDSGLPNDRFFAVRPEGSVSTLKIQRTERGDSAVYLCASSITTATNTGELFFGEGSRLTVL.

The chain's CDR3 is CASSLIPGDSSGELFF. The CDR3 bases are TGCGCCAGCAGCTTGATCCCAGGGGATTCCTCCGGGGAGCTGTTTTTT. The chain links TRBV5-1 to TRBJ2-2, with a tentative D call TRBD1 (6 bases). The CDR3 totals 16 residues. The germline V gene encodes CDR1 SGHRS and CDR2 YFSETQ. The V gene lost 1 base and the J gene lost 6 bases, with 16 bases spanning the gap.

As regards this clone: Other DNA sequences in the same sample also yield this CDR3. The chain employs TRBV19 and TRBJ2-6; D is perhaps TRBD1 or TRBD2 (5 bases each). The V end was cut by 1 base, the J end by 0 bases, with 7 bases between. The CDR3 is 16 residues long. Germline values: CDR1 LNHDA, CDR2 SQIVND (reference sequence). CDR3 sequence reads: CASSIGGGSGANVLTF. CDR3 nucleotides: TGTGCCAGTAGTATAGGTGGGGGCTCTGGGGCCAACGTCCTGACTTTC.